A single sample gave rise to the 18 T cell receptor beta chains below, sequenced in a study of T cells after yellow fever vaccination. One entry per CDR3 protein results from TCRdb running MiXCR on the 5' RACE reads. The sample includes some 320,000 distinct CDR3 sequences, around 10% seen only once; the top ten take 3% to 3.5%. The starting material was CD4+ T cells sorted from PBMCs, obtained 45 days after the yellow fever booster vaccination. The receptors derive from a man in his late teens or twenties who received the YFV17D yellow fever vaccine.

This clonotype was seen more than once but under ten times. DNA of the CDR3: TGTGCCAGCAGCCGCGGACAGGGACGAAATCAGCCCCAGCATTTT. It encodes CASSRGQGRNQPQHF. The chain joins TRBV6-5 to TRBJ1-5, with 8 bases aligning to TRBD1. The J segment lost 4 bases and the V segment lost 6 bases, leaving 8 bases of the junction unmatched. CDR3 length equals 15 residues. Germline values: CDR1 MNHEY, CDR2 SVGAGI.

This clonotype was recorded a few times. V and J are TRBV3-1 and TRBJ2-1, with 9 bases lining up with TRBD2. Germline loops: CDR1 LGHDT, CDR2 YNNKEL (reference sequence). The ends lost 4 bases at V and 6 bases at J; junction bases unmatched: 7. CDR3 length: 15 residues. The CDR3 region is CASSRGGGEGNEQFF. Written as DNA, the CDR3 is TGTGCCAGCAGCCGAGGCGGGGGGGAAGGCAATGAGCAGTTCTTC.

Only a few counts were recorded for this clonotype. This sequence joins TRBV7-9 and TRBJ2-5; 10 positions match TRBD1. The CDR3 contains 16 residues. The germline gives CDR1 SEHNR, CDR2 FQNEAQ (reference sequence). V trimming: 4 bases; J trimming: 5 bases; junction bases outside the gene matches: 10. The CDR3 nucleotides read TGTGCCAGCAGCTCATTACCGGGACAGGGGTTGGAGACCCAGTACTTC. It is translated as CASSSLPGQGLETQYF.

In its sample, this clonotype was seen many times. The chain couples TRBV7-2 to TRBJ1-1; D may be TRBD1 (6 bases). The CDR3 consists of 16 residues. The germline gives CDR1 SGHTA, CDR2 FQGNSA. The V end was cut by 1 base, the J end by 6 bases, with 18 bases between. The CDR3: CASSLGGTLVWAEAFF. As DNA, the CDR3 is TGTGCCAGCAGCTTAGGTGGGACACTTGTTTGGGCTGAAGCTTTCTTT.

The chain combines TRBV5-5 with TRBJ1-1, with unresolved D. Germline-derived CDR1 and CDR2 are SGHKS and YYEKEE (reference sequence). Trimming took 2 bases from V and 1 from J, leaving 12 bases between them. CDR3 length equals 15 residues. The CDR3 reads CASSFVGGWNTEAFF. For the CDR3, the DNA is TGTGCCAGCAGCTTCGTTGGAGGGTGGAACACTGAAGCTTTCTTT.

This clonotype has just a few counts. The chain recombines TRBV12-3 or TRBV12-4 with TRBJ2-3, with 10 bases fitting TRBD1. Trimming at V came to 3 bases and at J to 6 bases, leaving 3 bases not matched to a gene. The CDR3 covers 14 residues. The CDR3 region is CASSLDRGEDTQYF. DNA of the CDR3: TGTGCCAGCAGTTTGGACAGGGGGGAGGATACGCAGTATTTT.

This clonotype was observed a few times. The CDR3 coding sequence is TGTGCCAGCAGGCGCGACCCCCGAGGGACACCCCTCCACTTT. It yields the protein CASRRDPRGTPLHF. J is TRBJ1-6 and V is TRBV6-2 or TRBV6-3, with unresolved D. Deletions cut 6 bases from V and 11 bases from J, with 17 bases between. The CDR3 runs 14 residues. CDR1 MNHEY and CDR2 SVGEGT come from the germline V gene.

The chain carries TRBV4-1 and TRBJ1-1; D gene uncertain. Germline lookup yields CDR1 MGHRA and CDR2 YSYEKL. With 4 bases removed from V and 3 bases from J, the gap between germline ends came to 15 bases. This CDR3 contains 15 residues. The CDR3 is CASSPSTSRDTEAFF. The CDR3 DNA reads TGCGCCAGCAGCCCGAGTACTTCCCGGGACACTGAAGCTTTCTTT.

This clonotype came up a few times. The CDR3 reads CATSWGLAGGETQYF. In DNA, the CDR3 is TGTGCCACCAGCTGGGGACTAGCGGGGGGAGAGACCCAGTACTTC. J is TRBJ2-5 and V is TRBV15; 15 bases line up with TRBD2. This CDR3 comprises 15 residues. Germline V gene sequence: CDR1 LNHNV, CDR2 YYDKDF (reference sequence). V lost 5 bases, J lost 4 bases, and 2 bases stayed unmatched.

V gene TRBV9 combines with J gene TRBJ2-5; D perhaps matches TRBD1 (5 bases). Trimming removed 0 bases from V and 2 bases from J, with 11 bases in between. CDR3 size: 15 residues. Germline V gene sequence: CDR1 SGDLS, CDR2 YYNGEE. In DNA form, the CDR3 reads TGTGCCAGCAGCGTAGGTGGGGCCTTTCAAGAGACCCAGTACTTC. This encodes CASSVGGAFQETQYF.

The chain carries TRBV7-9 and TRBJ2-7; either TRBD1 or TRBD2 may supply D (5 bases each). CDR3 length: 12 amino acids. The germline V gene encodes CDR1 SEHNR and CDR2 FQNEAQ (reference sequence). Trimming shortened V by 3 bases and J by 4 bases, and 7 bases separated the two germline ends. This CDR3 reads CASSFEGYEQYV. The CDR3 bases are TGTGCCAGCAGCTTCGAGGGGTACGAGCAGTACGTC.

The V call is TRBV5-1, the J call TRBJ2-5; 12 bases agree with TRBD2. This CDR3 has 16 residues. J gave up 1 base and V 4 bases, and 5 bases lay outside the gene matches. Germline V gene data show CDR1 as SGHRS and CDR2 as YFSETQ. In DNA, the CDR3 is TGCGCCAGCAGCCCGGTGACTAGCGGGAGCCAAGAGACCCAGTACTTC. It codes for CASSPVTSGSQETQYF.

This clonotype was seen more than once but under ten times. The chain combines TRBV30 with TRBJ2-7; D possibly corresponds to TRBD1 (5 bases). This CDR3 spans 12 amino acids. Germline CDR1 GTSNPN, CDR2 SVGIG (reference sequence). V lost 7 bases, J lost 0 bases, and 10 bases lay in between. CDR3 in amino acids: CALTDNSYEQYF. The CDR3 DNA reads TGTGCCTTAACGGACAACTCCTACGAGCAGTACTTC.

There are many counts of this clonotype. The chain uses TRBV5-1 and TRBJ2-1; possible D gene TRBD2, 5 bases. V was pared by 4 bases and J by 3 bases, with 17 bases between. CDR3 size: 16 residues. Germline V gene lookup returns CDR1 SGHRS and CDR2 YFSETQ. CDR3 residues: CASSDRRQGHYNEQFF. DNA of the CDR3: TGCGCCAGCAGCGACCGGAGGCAAGGGCACTACAATGAGCAGTTCTTC. Using reference TRBV5-1 and TRBJ2-1 for the parts outside the CDR3, the full variable domain is KAGVTQTPRYLIKTRGQQVTLSCSPISGHRSVSWYQQTPGQGLQFLFEYFSETQRNKGNFPGRFSGRQFSNSRSEMNVSTLELGDSALYLCASSDRRQGHYNEQFFGPGTRLTVL.

This clonotype has just a few counts. The chain is built from TRBV4-1 and TRBJ2-3; D is possibly TRBD1 (6 bases). Germline CDR1 MGHRA, CDR2 YSYEKL. The CDR3 contains 16 residues. V lost 0 bases and J 6 bases, leaving 16 bases between the germline ends. The CDR3 sequence is CASSQDRIRGGDTQYF. CDR3 nucleotide sequence: TGCGCCAGCAGCCAAGATCGAATCAGGGGCGGGGATACGCAGTATTTT.

The CDR3 here is CASSFSGGTSTDTQYF. The CDR3 coding sequence is TGTGCCAGCAGCTTTAGCGGGGGAACTAGCACAGATACGCAGTATTTT. V is TRBV7-9 and J is TRBJ2-3; TRBD2 matches 9 bases. Germline CDR1 reads SEHNR; CDR2 reads FQNEAQ (reference sequence). The CDR3 has 16 amino acids. J was trimmed by 0 bases and V by 3 bases; bases with no gene match: 4.

The sample holds a few counts of this clonotype. V usage is TRBV11-2 and J usage is TRBJ2-1; 8 bases line up with TRBD2. CDR1 is SGHAT, CDR2 FQNNGV, per germline. J lost 7 bases, V lost 8 bases, and 13 bases had no gene match. The CDR3 runs 15 residues. Written as DNA, the CDR3 is TGTGCCAGCGCTTCCCCCGAGCGGGGGCTTAATGAGCAGTTCTTC. Protein: CASASPERGLNEQFF.

The rearrangement joins TRBV18 to TRBJ2-4, with a possible D match to TRBD2 (5 bases). With 0 bases removed from V and 3 bases from J, the gap between germline ends came to 12 bases. The CDR3 loop spans 16 amino acids. Germline-derived CDR1 and CDR2 are KGHSH and LQKENI. The CDR3 DNA follows: TGTGCCAGCTCACCACCCGGCGGGCGAAACAAAAACATTCAGTACTTC. Its translation is CASSPPGGRNKNIQYF.